This T cell receptor beta chain was obtained from a study of shared clonotypes between healthy human individuals. The method was immunoSEQ multiplex PCR; TCRdb's version includes in-frame clones alone and lacks a portion of them. The sample includes over a million clones, about three quarters of them seen just once. The germline gives CDR1 SGHRS, CDR2 YFSETQ. Trimming left V 5 bases short and J 8 bases short, with 13 bases between. CDR3 length: 13 residues. The clonotype originates from a man aged 18 to 30 in good health. The chain links TRBV5-1 to TRBJ1-4; D is uncertain. Sequencing was done on a sample of memory CD4+ T cells sorted from blood. Subset indicated: CD45RA-negative fraction. The DNA for the CDR3 is TGCGCCAGCAGTAAAAGTCCCGGCGAAAAACTGTTTTTT. It encodes CASSKSPGEKLFF.